This TCR beta chain was sequenced during a study of shared clonotypes between healthy human individuals. Overall study results and limits: Estimated richness values were generally larger in naive subsets than in memory subsets.

Comment on this clone: Its target is not known.

The junction had 8 bases not matched to a gene; V was cut back by 0 bases and J by 8 bases. This CDR3 region has 14 residues. Germline CDR1 is SQVTM and CDR2 is ANQGSEA. Assay used: immunoSEQ multiplex PCR; TCRdb lists only in-frame clones, some missing. The sample lists millions of clones; 93% were seen once. Sequenced sample: naive CD4+ T cells from PBMCs. Subset here: CD45RA+ positively selected. This chain uses TRBV29-1 with TRBJ1-2; TRBD1 matches at 8 bases. This TCR came from a man between 18 and 29 years old in good health. Some clones in this sample may be carry-over from other donors' samples. This CDR3 reads CSVEDPRQGRGYTF. In nucleotides, the CDR3 is TGCAGCGTTGAAGATCCGAGACAGGGGAGAGGCTACACCTTC.